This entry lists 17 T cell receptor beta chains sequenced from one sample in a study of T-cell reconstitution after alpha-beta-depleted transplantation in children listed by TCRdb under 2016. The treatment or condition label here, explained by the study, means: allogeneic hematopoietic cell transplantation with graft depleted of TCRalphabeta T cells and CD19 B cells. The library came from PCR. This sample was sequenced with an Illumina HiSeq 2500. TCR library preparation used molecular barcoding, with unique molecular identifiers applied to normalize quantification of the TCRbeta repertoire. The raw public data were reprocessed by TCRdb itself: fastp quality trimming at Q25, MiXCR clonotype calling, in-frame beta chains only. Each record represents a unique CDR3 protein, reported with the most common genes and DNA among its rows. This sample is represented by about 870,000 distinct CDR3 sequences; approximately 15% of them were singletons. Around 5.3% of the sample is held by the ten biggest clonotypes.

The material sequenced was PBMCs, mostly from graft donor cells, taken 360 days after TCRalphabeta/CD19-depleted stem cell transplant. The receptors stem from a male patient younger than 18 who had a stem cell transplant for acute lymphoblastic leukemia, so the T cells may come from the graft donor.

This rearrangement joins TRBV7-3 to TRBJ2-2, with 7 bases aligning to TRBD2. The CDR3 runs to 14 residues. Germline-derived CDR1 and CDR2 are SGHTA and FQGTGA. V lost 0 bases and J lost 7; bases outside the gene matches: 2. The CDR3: CASSLTLAGGELFF. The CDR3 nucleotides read TGTGCCAGCAGCTTAACTTTAGCGGGCGGGGAGCTGTTTTTT.

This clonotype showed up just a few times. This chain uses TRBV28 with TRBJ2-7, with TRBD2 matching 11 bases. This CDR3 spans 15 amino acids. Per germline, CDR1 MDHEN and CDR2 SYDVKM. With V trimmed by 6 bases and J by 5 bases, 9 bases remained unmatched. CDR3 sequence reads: CASSMLAGGGDEQYF. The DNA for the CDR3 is TGTGCCAGCAGCATGCTAGCGGGAGGAGGGGACGAGCAGTACTTC.

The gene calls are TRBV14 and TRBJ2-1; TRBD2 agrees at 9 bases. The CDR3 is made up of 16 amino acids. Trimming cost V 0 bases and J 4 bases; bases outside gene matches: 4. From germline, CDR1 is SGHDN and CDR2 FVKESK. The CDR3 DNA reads TGTGCCAGCAGCCAAGACGGACTAGCGCGTTACAATGAGCAGTTCTTC. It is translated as CASSQDGLARYNEQFF.

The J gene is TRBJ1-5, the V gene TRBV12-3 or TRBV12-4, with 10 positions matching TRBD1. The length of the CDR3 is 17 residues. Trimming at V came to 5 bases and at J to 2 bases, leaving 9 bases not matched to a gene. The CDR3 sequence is CASSAPGQGMRNQPQHF. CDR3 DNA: TGTGCCAGCAGTGCTCCGGGACAGGGGATGCGCAATCAGCCCCAGCATTTT.

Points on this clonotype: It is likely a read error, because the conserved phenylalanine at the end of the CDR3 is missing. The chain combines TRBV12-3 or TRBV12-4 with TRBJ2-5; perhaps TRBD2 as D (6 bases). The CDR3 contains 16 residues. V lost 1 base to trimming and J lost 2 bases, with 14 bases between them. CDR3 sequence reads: CASSLGGTLLQETQYS. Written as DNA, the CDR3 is TGTGCCAGCAGTTTAGGCGGGACCTTACTACAAGAGACCCAGTACTCC.

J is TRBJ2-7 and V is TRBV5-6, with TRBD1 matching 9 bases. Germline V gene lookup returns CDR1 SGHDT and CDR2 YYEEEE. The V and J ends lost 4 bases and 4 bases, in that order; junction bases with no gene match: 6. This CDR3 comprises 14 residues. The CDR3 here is CASSVRGQGYEQYF. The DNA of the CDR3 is TGTGCCAGCAGCGTGCGGGGACAGGGATACGAGCAGTACTTC.

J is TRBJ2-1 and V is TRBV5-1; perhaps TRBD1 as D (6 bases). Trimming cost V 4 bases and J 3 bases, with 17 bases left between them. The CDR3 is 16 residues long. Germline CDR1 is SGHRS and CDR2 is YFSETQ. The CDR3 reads CASSPNSRTDYNEQFF. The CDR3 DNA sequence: TGCGCCAGCAGCCCTAATAGCAGGACAGACTACAATGAGCAGTTCTTC.

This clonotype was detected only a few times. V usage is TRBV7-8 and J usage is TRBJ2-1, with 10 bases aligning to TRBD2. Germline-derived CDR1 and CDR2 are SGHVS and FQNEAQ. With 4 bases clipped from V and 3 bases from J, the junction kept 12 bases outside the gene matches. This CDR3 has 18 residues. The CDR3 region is CASSWEPGLAVHYNEQFF. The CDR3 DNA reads TGTGCCAGCAGCTGGGAACCCGGACTAGCGGTCCACTACAATGAGCAGTTCTTC.

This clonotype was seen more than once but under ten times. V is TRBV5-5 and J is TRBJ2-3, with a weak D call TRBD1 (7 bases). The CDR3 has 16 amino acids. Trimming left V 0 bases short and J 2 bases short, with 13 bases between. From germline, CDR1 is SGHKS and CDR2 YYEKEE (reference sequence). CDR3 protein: CASSLGQGGYTDTQYF. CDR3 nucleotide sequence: TGTGCCAGCAGCTTGGGGCAGGGGGGATACACAGATACGCAGTATTTT.

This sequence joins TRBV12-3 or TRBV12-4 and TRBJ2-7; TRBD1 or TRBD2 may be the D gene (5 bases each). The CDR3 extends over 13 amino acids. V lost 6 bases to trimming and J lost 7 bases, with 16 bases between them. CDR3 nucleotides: TGTGCCAGCAGCTATCCCGAGGGGCAAGAGCAGTACTTC. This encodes CASSYPEGQEQYF.

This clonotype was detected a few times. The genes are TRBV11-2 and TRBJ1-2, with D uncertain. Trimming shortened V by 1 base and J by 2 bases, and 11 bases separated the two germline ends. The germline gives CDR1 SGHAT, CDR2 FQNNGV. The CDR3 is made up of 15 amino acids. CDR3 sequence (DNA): TGTGCCAGCAGCTTAGGAGGGAACGCAAACTATGGCTACACCTTC. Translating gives CASSLGGNANYGYTF.

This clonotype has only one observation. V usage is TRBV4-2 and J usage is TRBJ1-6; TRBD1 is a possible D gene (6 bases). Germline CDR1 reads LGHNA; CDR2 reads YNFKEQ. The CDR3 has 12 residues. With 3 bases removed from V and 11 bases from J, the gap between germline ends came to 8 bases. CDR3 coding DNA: TGTGCCAGCAGCCACCGGGGGCCACCCCTCCACTTT. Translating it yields CASSHRGPPLHF.

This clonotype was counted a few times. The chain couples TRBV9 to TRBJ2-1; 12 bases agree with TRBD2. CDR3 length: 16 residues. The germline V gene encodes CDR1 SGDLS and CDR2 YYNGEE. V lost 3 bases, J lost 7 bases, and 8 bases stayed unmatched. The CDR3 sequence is CASSGATSGSWNEQFF. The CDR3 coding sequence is TGTGCCAGCAGCGGAGCGACTAGCGGGAGTTGGAATGAGCAGTTCTTC.

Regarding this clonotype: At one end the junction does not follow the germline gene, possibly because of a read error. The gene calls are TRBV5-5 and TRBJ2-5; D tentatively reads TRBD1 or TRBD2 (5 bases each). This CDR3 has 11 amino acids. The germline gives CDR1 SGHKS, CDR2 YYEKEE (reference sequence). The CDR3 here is CASSLAGRSSF. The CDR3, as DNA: TGTGCCAGCAGCTTGGCGGGACGGTCCAGCTTC.

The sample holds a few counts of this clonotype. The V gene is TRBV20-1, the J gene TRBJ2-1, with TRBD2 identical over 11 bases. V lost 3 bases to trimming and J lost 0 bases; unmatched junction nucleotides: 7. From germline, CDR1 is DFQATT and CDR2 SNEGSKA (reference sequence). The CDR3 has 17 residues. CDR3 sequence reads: CSASLAGGRRSYNEQFF. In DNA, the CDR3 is TGCAGTGCTAGTCTAGCGGGAGGCCGTCGCTCCTACAATGAGCAGTTCTTC.

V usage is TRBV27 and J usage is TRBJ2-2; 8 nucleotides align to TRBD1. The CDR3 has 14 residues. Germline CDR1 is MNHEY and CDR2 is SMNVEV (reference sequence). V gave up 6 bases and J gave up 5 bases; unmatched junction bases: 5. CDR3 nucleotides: TGTGCCAGCAGCTATGGACAGGGAACCGGGGAGCTGTTTTTT. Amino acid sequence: CASSYGQGTGELFF.

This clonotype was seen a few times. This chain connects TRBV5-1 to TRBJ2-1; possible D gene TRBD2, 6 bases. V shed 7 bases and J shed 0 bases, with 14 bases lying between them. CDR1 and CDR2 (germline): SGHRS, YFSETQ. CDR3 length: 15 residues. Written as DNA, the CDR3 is TGCGCCAGCGGGGCCCGGGGGATCTCCTACAATGAGCAGTTCTTC. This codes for CASGARGISYNEQFF.